The source of this T cell receptor beta chain is a study of beta chain features in type 1 diabetes. Cell sorting via CD45RO/CCR7/CD25/CD127/CD95/CD27 was performed to obtain CD4+ naive, central memory, regulatory and stem cell-like memory cells. Every sorted population was more than 95% pure. This clone occurred once. The antigen is not known. Study outcomes and limitations: Moderately but significantly shorter TCRB CDR3s were found in Type 1 diabetes patients in all four CD4+ subsets.

The whole isolated RNA underwent reverse transcription, so sequencing captured expressed TCRB transcripts. Reads from naive, central memory and regulatory T cell samples averaged about 3.57 million. Clones were sequenced by immunoSEQ multiplex PCR, and TCRdb holds only the in-frame ones, with some missing. The sample carries about 620,000 clones, roughly 16% recorded once. J lost 5 bases, V lost 0 bases, and 9 bases had no gene match. This CDR3 comprises 16 residues. Germline CDR1 SGHNT, CDR2 YYREEE (reference sequence). Sequences were obtained from naive CD4+ T cells from blood. This sequence originates from a man aged 18-30 years in good health. V is TRBV5-4 and J is TRBJ2-7; 9 bases align to TRBD2. CDR3 nucleotide sequence: TGTGCCAGCAGCTTGGGCCTAGCGGGGTTTCCCGACGAGCAGTACTTC. It specifies CASSLGLAGFPDEQYF.